A selection of T cell receptor beta chains follows, all from one sample in a study of blood T cell repertoires in COVID-19. Here immunoSEQ multiplex PCR was the method, and the copy in TCRdb shows in-frame clones only, minus some. Among approximately 200,000 clones, just under 90% were seen once, and the ten largest hold approximately 1.1%. What was sequenced was PBMCs or T cells enriched from blood (not recorded which). The receptors shown here come from a man aged 30 to 45 who had recovered from COVID-19. Both conserved end residues are trimmed from each CDR3. The order of the fields is J gene, D gene, V gene, CDR3 protein. The D gene is left open where the match is weak.

>TRBJ1-4|.|TRBV5-1
ASSLEGRGGEKLF
>TRBJ2-5|TRBD2|TRBV2
ASSEEGGETQY
>TRBJ2-1|TRBD2|TRBV5-5
ASSIEAGFYNEQF
>TRBJ2-3|TRBD2|TRBV30
AWSVPAGGSTDTQY
>TRBJ2-7|TRBD2|TRBV11-2
ASSYREGRFYEQY
>TRBJ2-1|TRBD2|TRBV2
ASSESSGRINNEQF
>TRBJ1-1|TRBD1|TRBV9
ASSVYPGGRRGNTEAF
>TRBJ1-2|TRBD1|TRBV5-1
ASSDRGGYT
>TRBJ1-5|.|TRBV25-1
ASSEFEGGGNQPQH
>TRBJ2-1|TRBD2|TRBV2
ASRTGTSGRISYNEQF
>TRBJ2-1|.|TRBV5-5
ASSFGQGIFDEQF
>TRBJ2-7|TRBD2|TRBV7-8
ASSLASSIREVYEQY
>TRBJ2-1|TRBD1|TRBV24-1
ATSEGTGLHNEQF
>TRBJ1-5|.|TRBV7-8
ASSLGRGSGFGNQPQH
>TRBJ2-7|TRBD1|TRBV4-3
ASSQGRGLYEQY
>TRBJ2-2|.|TRBV29-1
SVDARGELF
>TRBJ1-1|TRBD1|TRBV5-1
ASSLEYFGTGGTEAF
>TRBJ1-1|.|TRBV7-9
ASSLDRAGTEAF
>TRBJ1-5|.|TRBV7-2
ASSLVYQLNQPQH
>TRBJ2-7|.|TRBV10-3
ANGGGQGGEQY
>TRBJ1-3|.|TRBV5-1
ASSLDPGTGNTIY
>TRBJ1-5|TRBD1|TRBV29-1
SVAVGTGGLNQPQH
>TRBJ2-3|TRBD2|TRBV20-1
SASLAGEGTDTQY
>TRBJ2-1|.|TRBV19
ASKGGAVSEQF
>TRBJ2-7|TRBD1|TRBV7-6
ASSLADRGYEQY
>TRBJ2-7|.|TRBV5-1
ASSLEAGLGEQY
>TRBJ2-7|TRBD2|TRBV24-1
ATSGGTSGDTYEQY
>TRBJ1-4|.|TRBV6-5
ASSVSGNSNEKLF
>TRBJ2-7|TRBD2|TRBV18
ASSPNLAGTTYEQY
>TRBJ2-4|TRBD2|TRBV13
ASSLGGGRVNIQY
>TRBJ2-3|.|TRBV21-1
ASSIKGTGEVTDTQY
>TRBJ1-5|.|TRBV7-8
ASSLARGERNQPQH
>TRBJ2-2|.|TRBV28
ASSLITGPNTGELF
>TRBJ1-2|.|TRBV6-1
ASSEQSGVGYT
>TRBJ1-1|.|TRBV11-2
ASSPSGGEEAF
>TRBJ1-3|.|TRBV30
AWSSRVSSGNTIY
>TRBJ2-1|TRBD1|TRBV2
ASSKTGRSTNEQF
>TRBJ1-4|.|TRBV18
ASSPGASTNEKLF
>TRBJ2-2|.|TRBV7-9
ASTIDRNTGELF
>TRBJ1-2|TRBD1|TRBV7-2
ASSLGQGASVSGYT
>TRBJ2-7|TRBD2|TRBV10-2
ASSEAGGPYEQY
>TRBJ2-1|.|TRBV19
ASGSINNEQF
>TRBJ2-3|TRBD2|TRBV5-4
ASSPTGGPTDTQY
>TRBJ2-5|TRBD2|TRBV6-1
ASSEWPLAGGGSQETQY
>TRBJ2-3|TRBD1|TRBV10-3
AISVGRGSDTQY
>TRBJ2-7|.|TRBV19
ASSQNPISSYEQY
>TRBJ1-4|.|TRBV30
AWSPTNEKLF
>TRBJ2-2|.|TRBV11-2
ASSLVLGANTGELF
>TRBJ2-1|.|TRBV19
ASSLDYYNEQF
>TRBJ2-3|TRBD2|TRBV4-1
ASSQRTSGSRDTQY